The T cell receptor (beta chain) under discussion was sequenced for a study of identical twins. Remarks on this clonotype: Antigen specificity is unknown.

Study results and caveats: Abundant beta clonotypes from cord blood bore fewer insertions; memory repertoires lacked this pattern. Cross-sectional statistics underpinned the conclusions; the same donors were not followed.

Germline CDR1 and CDR2: DFQATT and SNEGSKA (reference sequence). V shed 5 bases and J 3 bases; nucleotides not matched to a gene: 3. The CDR3 is 12 amino acids. A universal primer site was created by template switching, with the cDNA bearing unique molecular identifiers. TCRdb reprocessed the 5' RACE reads via MiXCR and lists one record per CDR3 protein. The sample includes 1.5 million to 2 million distinct CDR3 sequences, roughly 35% seen only once; the top ten take about 0.25%. The sequencing input was cord blood. The chain couples TRBV20-1 to TRBJ2-5; 7 bases line up with TRBD2. The sequence derives from a newborn girl in good health. The CDR3 loop is CSAQGLEETQYF. CDR3 in DNA: TGCAGTGCTCAAGGACTAGAAGAGACCCAGTACTTC.